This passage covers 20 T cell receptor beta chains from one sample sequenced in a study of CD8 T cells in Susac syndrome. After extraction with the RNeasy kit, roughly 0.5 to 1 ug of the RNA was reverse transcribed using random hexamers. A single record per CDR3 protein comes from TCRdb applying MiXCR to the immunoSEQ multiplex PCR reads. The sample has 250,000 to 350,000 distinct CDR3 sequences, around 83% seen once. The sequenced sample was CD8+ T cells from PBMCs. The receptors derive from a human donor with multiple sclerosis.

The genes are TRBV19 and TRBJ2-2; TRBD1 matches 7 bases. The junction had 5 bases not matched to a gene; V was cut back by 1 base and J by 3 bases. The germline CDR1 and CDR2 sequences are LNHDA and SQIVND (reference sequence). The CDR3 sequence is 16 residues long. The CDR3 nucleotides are TGTGCCAGTAGTATAGGGGACAGAGGAGACACCGGGGAGCTGTTTTTT. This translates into CASSIGDRGDTGELFF.

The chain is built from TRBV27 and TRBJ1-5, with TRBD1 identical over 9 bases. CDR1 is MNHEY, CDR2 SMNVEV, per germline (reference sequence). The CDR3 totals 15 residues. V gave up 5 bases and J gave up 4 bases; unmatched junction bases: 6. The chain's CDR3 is CASSPVGTGNQPQHF. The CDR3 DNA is TGTGCCAGCAGTCCGGTCGGGACAGGGAATCAGCCCCAGCATTTT.

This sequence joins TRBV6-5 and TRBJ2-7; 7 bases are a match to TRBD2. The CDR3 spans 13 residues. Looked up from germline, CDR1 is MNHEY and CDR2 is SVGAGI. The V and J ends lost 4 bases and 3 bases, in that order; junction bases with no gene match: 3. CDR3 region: CASSLGLYYEQYF. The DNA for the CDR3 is TGTGCCAGCAGTTTGGGACTATACTACGAGCAGTACTTC.

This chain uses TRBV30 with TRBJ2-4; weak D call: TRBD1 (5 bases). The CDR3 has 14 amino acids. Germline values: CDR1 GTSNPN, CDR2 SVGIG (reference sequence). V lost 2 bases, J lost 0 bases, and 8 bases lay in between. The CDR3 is CAWSQGLAKNIQYF. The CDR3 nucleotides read TGTGCCTGGAGTCAGGGTTTAGCCAAAAACATTCAGTACTTC.

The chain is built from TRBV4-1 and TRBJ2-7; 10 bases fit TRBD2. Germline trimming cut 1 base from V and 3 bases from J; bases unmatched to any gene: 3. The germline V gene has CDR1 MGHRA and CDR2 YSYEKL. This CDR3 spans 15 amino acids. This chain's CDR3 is CASSQVGTSVYEQYF. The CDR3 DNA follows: TGCGCCAGCAGCCAAGTAGGGACTAGCGTCTACGAGCAGTACTTC.

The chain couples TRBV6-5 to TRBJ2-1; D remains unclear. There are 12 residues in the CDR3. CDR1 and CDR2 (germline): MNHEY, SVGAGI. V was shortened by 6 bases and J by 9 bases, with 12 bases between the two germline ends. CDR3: CASRDPLGEQFF. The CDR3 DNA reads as TGTGCCAGCAGGGACCCTCTCGGTGAGCAGTTCTTC.

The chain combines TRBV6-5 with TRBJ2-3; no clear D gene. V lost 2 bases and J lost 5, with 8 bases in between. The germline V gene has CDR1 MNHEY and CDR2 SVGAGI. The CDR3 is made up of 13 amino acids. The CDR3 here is CASSYVGLDTQYF. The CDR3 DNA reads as TGTGCCAGCAGTTACGTAGGGCTAGATACGCAGTATTTT.

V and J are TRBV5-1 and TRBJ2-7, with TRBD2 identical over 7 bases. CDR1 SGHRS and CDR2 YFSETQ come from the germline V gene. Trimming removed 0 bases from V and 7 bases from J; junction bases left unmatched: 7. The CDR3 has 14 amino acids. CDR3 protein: CASSLGSGMVEQYF. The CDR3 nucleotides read TGCGCCAGCAGCTTGGGCAGCGGGATGGTGGAGCAGTACTTC.

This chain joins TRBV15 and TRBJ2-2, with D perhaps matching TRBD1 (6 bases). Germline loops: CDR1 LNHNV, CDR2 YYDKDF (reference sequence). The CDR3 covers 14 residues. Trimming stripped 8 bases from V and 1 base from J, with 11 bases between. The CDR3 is CATEDSQNTGELFF. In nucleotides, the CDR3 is TGTGCCACCGAGGACAGTCAGAACACCGGGGAGCTGTTTTTT.

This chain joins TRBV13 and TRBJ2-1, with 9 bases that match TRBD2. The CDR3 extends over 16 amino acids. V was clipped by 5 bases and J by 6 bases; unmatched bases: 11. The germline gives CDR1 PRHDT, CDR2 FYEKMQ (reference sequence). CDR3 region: CASSGGTEREVNEQFF. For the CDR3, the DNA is TGTGCCAGCAGCGGCGGGACGGAGCGGGAGGTCAATGAGCAGTTCTTC.

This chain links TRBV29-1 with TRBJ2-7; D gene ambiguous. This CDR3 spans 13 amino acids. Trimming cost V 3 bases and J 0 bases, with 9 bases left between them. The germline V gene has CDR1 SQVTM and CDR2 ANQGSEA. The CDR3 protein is CSVDSDGSYEQYF. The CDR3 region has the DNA TGCAGCGTTGATAGTGATGGCTCCTACGAGCAGTACTTC.

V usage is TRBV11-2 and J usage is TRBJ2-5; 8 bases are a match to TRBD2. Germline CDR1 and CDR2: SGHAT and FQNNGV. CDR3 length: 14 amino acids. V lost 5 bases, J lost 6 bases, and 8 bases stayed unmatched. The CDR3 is CASSPRAGVKTQYF. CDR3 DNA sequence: TGTGCCAGCAGCCCAAGAGCGGGAGTGAAGACCCAGTACTTC.

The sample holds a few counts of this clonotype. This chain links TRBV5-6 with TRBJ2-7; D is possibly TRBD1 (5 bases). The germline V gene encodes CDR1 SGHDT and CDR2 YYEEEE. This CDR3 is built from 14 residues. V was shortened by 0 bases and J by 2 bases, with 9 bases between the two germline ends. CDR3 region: CASSLGQKAYEQYF. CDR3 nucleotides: TGTGCCAGCAGCTTGGGACAGAAAGCCTACGAGCAGTACTTC.

The CDR3 DNA sequence: TGTGCCAGCAGTATCCCGACGGGTGGGTTCTCCTACGAGCAGTACTTC. Residues: CASSIPTGGFSYEQYF. The rearrangement uses TRBV28 and TRBJ2-7; the D is unclear. Germline loops: CDR1 MDHEN, CDR2 SYDVKM. CDR3 length: 16 amino acids. V was clipped by 5 bases and J by 0 bases, with 17 bases between them. The complete variable domain, with remaining parts taken from reference TRBV28 and TRBJ2-7, reads DVKVTQSSRYLVKRTGEKVFLECVQDMDHENMFWYRQDPGLGLRLIYFSYDVKMKEKGDIPEGYSVSREKKERFSLILESASTNQTSMYLCASSIPTGGFSYEQYFGPGTRLTVT.

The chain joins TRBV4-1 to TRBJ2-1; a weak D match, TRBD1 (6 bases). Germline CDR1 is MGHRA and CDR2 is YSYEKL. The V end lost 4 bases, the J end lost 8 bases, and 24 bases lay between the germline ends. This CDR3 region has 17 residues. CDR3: CASSLLFPNDRTHEQFF. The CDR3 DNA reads TGCGCCAGCAGCCTCTTATTCCCAAACGACAGGACTCATGAGCAGTTCTTC.

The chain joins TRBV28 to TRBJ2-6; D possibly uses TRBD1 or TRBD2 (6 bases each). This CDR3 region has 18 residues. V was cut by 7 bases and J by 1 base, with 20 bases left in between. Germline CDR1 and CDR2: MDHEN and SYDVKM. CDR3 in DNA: TGTGCCAGCACCAAACTAGAAGAGGGGGGATCTGGGGCCAACGTCCTGACTTTC. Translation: CASTKLEEGGSGANVLTF.

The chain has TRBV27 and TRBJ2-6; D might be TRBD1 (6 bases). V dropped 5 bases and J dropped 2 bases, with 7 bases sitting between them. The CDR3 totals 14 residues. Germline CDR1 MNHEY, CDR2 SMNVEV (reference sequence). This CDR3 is CASSRTAGANVLTF. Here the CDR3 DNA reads TGTGCCAGCAGTAGGACAGCTGGGGCCAACGTCCTGACTTTC.

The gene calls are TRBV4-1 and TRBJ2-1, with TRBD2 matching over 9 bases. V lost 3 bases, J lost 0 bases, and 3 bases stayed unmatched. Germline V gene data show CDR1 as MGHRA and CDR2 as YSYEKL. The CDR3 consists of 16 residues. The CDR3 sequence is CASSQISGGSYNEQFF. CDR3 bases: TGCGCCAGCAGCCAGATTAGCGGGGGCTCCTACAATGAGCAGTTCTTC.

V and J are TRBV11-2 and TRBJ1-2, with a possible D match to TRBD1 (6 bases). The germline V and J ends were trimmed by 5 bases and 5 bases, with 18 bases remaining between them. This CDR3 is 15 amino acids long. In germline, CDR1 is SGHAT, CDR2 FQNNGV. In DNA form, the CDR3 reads TGTGCCAGCAGCGTTTCAGGGGCCGTCCTTTATGGCTACACCTTC. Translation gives CASSVSGAVLYGYTF.

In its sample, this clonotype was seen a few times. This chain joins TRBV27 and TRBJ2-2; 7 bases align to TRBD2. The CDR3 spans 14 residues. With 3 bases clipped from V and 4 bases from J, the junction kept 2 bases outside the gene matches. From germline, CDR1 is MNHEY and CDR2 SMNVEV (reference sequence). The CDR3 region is CASSFAGVTGELFF. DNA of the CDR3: TGTGCCAGCAGTTTTGCGGGGGTCACCGGGGAGCTGTTTTTT.